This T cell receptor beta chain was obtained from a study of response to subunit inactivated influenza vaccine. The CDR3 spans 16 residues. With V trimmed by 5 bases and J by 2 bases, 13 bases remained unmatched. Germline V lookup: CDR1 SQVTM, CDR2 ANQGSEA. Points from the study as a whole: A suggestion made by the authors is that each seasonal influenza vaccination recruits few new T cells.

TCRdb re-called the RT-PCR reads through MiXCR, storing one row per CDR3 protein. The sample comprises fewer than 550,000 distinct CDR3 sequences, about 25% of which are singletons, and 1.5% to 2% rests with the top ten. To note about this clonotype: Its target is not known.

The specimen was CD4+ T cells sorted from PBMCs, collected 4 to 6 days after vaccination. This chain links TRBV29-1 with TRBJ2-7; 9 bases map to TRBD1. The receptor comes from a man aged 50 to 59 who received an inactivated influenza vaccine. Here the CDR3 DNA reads TGCAGCGTTCGGGGACAGGGTTATCGGTCTGCCTACGAGCAGTACTTC. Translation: CSVRGQGYRSAYEQYF.